These 5 T cell receptor beta chains share one sample of origin, sequenced in a study of blood T cell repertoires in COVID-19. Clones were sequenced by immunoSEQ multiplex PCR, and TCRdb holds only the in-frame ones, with some missing. The data contain approximately 440,000 clones, around 87% of them seen just once; the ten biggest clones take up under 0.75%. Sequencing used PBMCs or T cells enriched from blood (not recorded which). The receptors shown here come from a young woman who had recovered from COVID-19.

This chain connects TRBV7-8 to TRBJ2-5; 10 nucleotides match TRBD2. V lost 4 bases to trimming and J lost 3 bases; unmatched junction nucleotides: 14. Germline V gene data show CDR1 as SGHVS and CDR2 as FQNEAQ. This CDR3 spans 18 amino acids. CDR3 protein: CASSSHKIGLAVKETQYF. The DNA of the CDR3 is TGTGCCAGCAGCTCCCACAAGATTGGACTAGCGGTAAAAGAGACCCAGTACTTC.

The chain recombines TRBV2 with TRBJ1-1; D gene uncertain. V gave up 3 bases and J gave up 7 bases, with 15 bases separating them. The CDR3 spans 14 residues. CDR1 and CDR2 (germline): SNHLY, FYNNEI. In nucleotides, the CDR3 is TGTGCCAGCAGTGAGGAGGGTACGTTTAGTGAAGCTTTCTTT. Protein sequence: CASSEEGTFSEAFF.

The chain carries TRBV2 and TRBJ2-5; weak D call: TRBD2 (7 bases). From germline, CDR1 is SNHLY and CDR2 FYNNEI. This CDR3 has 16 residues. The V end lost 6 bases, the J end lost 4 bases, and 21 bases lay between the germline ends. CDR3: CASRGPFGGLGETQYF. CDR3 sequence (DNA): TGTGCCAGCAGAGGTCCATTCGGGGGGCTGGGAGAGACCCAGTACTTC.

The chain joins TRBV5-6 to TRBJ1-2; TRBD1 aligns across 8 bases. Germline V gene data show CDR1 as SGHDT and CDR2 as YYEEEE. The CDR3 loop spans 15 amino acids. V trimming: 0 bases; J trimming: 6 bases; junction bases outside the gene matches: 7. CDR3 sequence reads: CASSLVPDRGNGYTF. In nucleotides, the CDR3 is TGTGCCAGCAGCTTGGTCCCCGACAGGGGTAATGGCTACACCTTC. The variable domain in full, completed from reference TRBV5-6 and TRBJ1-2, reads DAGVTQSPTHLIKTRGQQVTLRCSPKSGHDTVSWYQQALGQGPQFIFQYYEEEERQRGNFPDRFSGHQFPNYSSELNVNALLLGDSALYLCASSLVPDRGNGYTFGSGTRLTVV.

J is TRBJ1-5 and V is TRBV3-1 (or the pseudogene TRBV3-2); perhaps TRBD1 as D (5 bases). The CDR3 consists of 15 residues. The V end was cut by 1 base, the J end by 5 bases, with 12 bases between. Germline CDR1 LGHDT, CDR2 YNNKEL (reference sequence). Written as DNA, the CDR3 is TGTGCCAGCAGCCAAGGGGGCAGGGAAGATCAGCCCCAGCATTTT. Encoded protein: CASSQGGREDQPQHF.